This entry lists 27 T cell receptor beta chains sequenced from one sample in a study of T-cell reconstitution after alpha-beta-depleted transplantation in children. Preparation of the TCRbeta library was carried out with unique molecular identifiers. One entry per CDR3 protein, called by TCRdb with MiXCR from the PCR reads. The sample has roughly 100,000 distinct CDR3 sequences, roughly 8.8% seen once. The sequences come from PBMCs from the stem cell graft donor, collected from the stem cell graft. Every receptor here comes from a human donor who donated a stem cell graft to a child with congenital amegakaryocytic thrombocytopenia.

The chain employs TRBV7-9 and TRBJ1-1; D is possibly TRBD1 (5 bases). The V end lost 7 bases, the J end lost 4 bases, and 16 bases lay between the germline ends. CDR1 is SEHNR and CDR2 is FQNEAQ in the germline V gene (reference sequence). This CDR3 contains 14 residues. Written as DNA, the CDR3 is TGTGCCAGCACCCCCGAGGGAGGGGCCACTGAAGCTTTCTTT. Encoded protein: CASTPEGGATEAFF.

This clonotype was recorded many times. The rearrangement links TRBV27 to TRBJ1-3, with a weak D call TRBD1 (6 bases). The CDR3 spans 15 residues. Trimming took off 5 bases at V and 1 base at J, with 12 bases between the two ends. From germline, CDR1 is MNHEY and CDR2 SMNVEV (reference sequence). The CDR3 protein is CASSVPDRSGNTIYF. CDR3 sequence (DNA): TGTGCCAGCAGTGTACCGGACAGATCTGGAAACACCATATATTTT.

This clonotype was counted ten times or more. V gene TRBV11-2 combines with J gene TRBJ1-2, with D hard to call. Trimming removed 0 bases from V and 2 bases from J, with 13 bases in between. Looked up from germline, CDR1 is SGHAT and CDR2 is FQNNGV. This CDR3 contains 16 residues. CDR3 protein: CASSLDIVRPNYGYTF. CDR3 nucleotide sequence: TGTGCCAGCAGCTTAGATATTGTCCGACCGAACTATGGCTACACCTTC.

The chain links TRBV12-3 or TRBV12-4 to TRBJ2-4, with TRBD1 matching 9 bases. The CDR3 length is 14 residues. The junction had 6 bases not matched to a gene; V was cut back by 2 bases and J by 10 bases. CDR3 loop: CASSLSGTGRIQYF. The CDR3 DNA follows: TGTGCCAGCAGTTTATCCGGGACAGGGAGGATTCAGTACTTC.

This clonotype came up many times. The V gene is TRBV7-2, the J gene TRBJ2-2, with 9 bases identical to TRBD1. The J segment lost 5 bases and the V segment lost 3 bases, leaving 7 bases of the junction unmatched. Germline V gives CDR1 SGHTA, CDR2 FQGNSA. The CDR3 is 16 residues long. The CDR3 here is CASSFLTGGATGELFF. The CDR3, as DNA: TGTGCCAGCAGCTTCCTGACAGGGGGGGCGACCGGGGAGCTGTTTTTT.

At least ten counts were recorded for this clonotype. The rearrangement links TRBV5-8 to TRBJ1-1, with 7 bases aligning to TRBD1. After removal of 5 bases from V and 3 bases from J, the junction contained 7 bases not matched to a gene. CDR3 length: 14 amino acids. Germline lookup yields CDR1 SGHTS and CDR2 YDEGEE. The chain's CDR3 is CASRTGSGDTEAFF. In nucleotides, the CDR3 is TGTGCCAGCAGGACAGGGTCGGGGGACACTGAAGCTTTCTTT.

This clonotype appeared a single time. The chain links TRBV20-1 to TRBJ1-2; D perhaps matches TRBD1 (5 bases). Trimming cost V 5 bases and J 4 bases, with 11 bases left between them. Germline CDR1 and CDR2: DFQATT and SNEGSKA (reference sequence). CDR3 length: 12 residues. CDR3 sequence: CSAAQEIYGYTF. The CDR3, as DNA: TGCAGTGCTGCACAGGAAATCTATGGCTACACCTTC.

The table lists this clonotype with many counts. The J gene is TRBJ2-3, the V gene TRBV7-9, with a weak D call TRBD1 (6 bases). The CDR3 has 14 residues. The germline V gene encodes CDR1 SEHNR and CDR2 FQNEAQ (reference sequence). The V and J ends lost 5 bases and 0 bases respectively, with 9 bases between them. This chain's CDR3 is CASSLDRSTDTQYF. CDR3 in DNA: TGTGCCAGCAGCCTAGACAGGAGCACAGATACGCAGTATTTT.

This clonotype has a count of ten or more. The CDR3, as DNA: TGCAGTGCTAGAGATCCCAAATATAGACGCTCGATGGGTGGCTACACCTTC. Its protein product is CSARDPKYRRSMGGYTF. The chain uses TRBV20-1 and TRBJ1-2; D gene ambiguous. CDR3 length equals 17 residues. V was shortened by 0 bases and J by 7 bases, with 24 bases between the two germline ends. Germline V lookup: CDR1 DFQATT, CDR2 SNEGSKA (reference sequence).

This rearrangement joins TRBV7-9 to TRBJ2-3, with a tentative D call TRBD2 (5 bases). Germline V gene sequence: CDR1 SEHNR, CDR2 FQNEAQ (reference sequence). V gave up 1 base and J gave up 3 bases, with 11 bases separating them. CDR3 length equals 15 residues. CDR3 sequence (DNA): TGTGCCAGCAGCTTAGGAAGCGGTATAACAGATACGCAGTATTTT. This gives the protein CASSLGSGITDTQYF.

This clonotype was counted many times. The DNA of the CDR3 is TGCGCCAGCAGCTACGGACTAGCGGGGGGGCTCTCCTACAATGAGCAGTTCTTC. Amino acid sequence: CASSYGLAGGLSYNEQFF. This chain links TRBV5-1 with TRBJ2-1; TRBD2 aligns across 15 bases. CDR1 and CDR2 (germline): SGHRS, YFSETQ. This CDR3 is 18 amino acids long. The V and J ends lost 3 bases and 0 bases, in that order; junction bases with no gene match: 4. The whole variable domain, remainder taken from reference TRBV5-1 and TRBJ2-1, is KAGVTQTPRYLIKTRGQQVTLSCSPISGHRSVSWYQQTPGQGLQFLFEYFSETQRNKGNFPGRFSGRQFSNSRSEMNVSTLELGDSALYLCASSYGLAGGLSYNEQFFGPGTRLTVL.

This clonotype was detected ten times or more. The rearrangement uses TRBV7-6 and TRBJ2-3, with TRBD1 matching 7 bases. V lost 5 bases, J lost 2 bases, and 4 bases stayed unmatched. Germline values: CDR1 SGHVS, CDR2 FNYEAQ. CDR3 length: 14 residues. CDR3 sequence reads: CASSQGEFTDTQYF. CDR3 nucleotides: TGTGCCAGCAGCCAGGGGGAGTTCACAGATACGCAGTATTTT.

This clonotype was counted ten times or more. The chain combines TRBV20-1 with TRBJ1-2; possible D gene TRBD1, 6 bases. The CDR3 is 13 amino acids. Germline values: CDR1 DFQATT, CDR2 SNEGSKA (reference sequence). Trimming took off 2 bases at V and 6 bases at J, with 13 bases between the two ends. The CDR3 sequence: CSARFVRGHGYTF. In DNA, the CDR3 is TGCAGTGCTAGATTCGTCCGGGGGCATGGCTACACCTTC.

The chain employs TRBV5-1 and TRBJ1-6; D is uncertain. This CDR3 has 15 amino acids. The germline CDR1 and CDR2 sequences are SGHRS and YFSETQ. Trimming removed 4 bases from V and 0 bases from J, with 8 bases in between. CDR3 DNA: TGCGCCAGCAGCCCATCTGGCTCCTATAATTCACCCCTCCACTTT. Translated: CASSPSGSYNSPLHF.

Only one count was recorded for this clonotype. The genes are TRBV24-1 and TRBJ2-1; D is ambiguous. Between the trimmed V and J ends, which lost 2 bases and 8 bases, there was a span of 15 bases. In germline, CDR1 is KGHDR, CDR2 SFDVKD. The CDR3 extends over 15 amino acids. The CDR3 sequence is CATSDWASFGDEQFF. The CDR3 DNA follows: TGTGCCACCAGTGATTGGGCTTCCTTTGGGGATGAGCAGTTCTTC.

In this sample, this clonotype turned up many times. The V call is TRBV6-5, the J call TRBJ2-2; D perhaps matches TRBD2 (5 bases). Germline CDR1 reads MNHEY; CDR2 reads SVGAGI. Trimming left V 2 bases short and J 5 bases short, with 12 bases between. This CDR3 is built from 15 residues. CDR3: CASSYGSRATGELFF. The CDR3 bases are TGTGCCAGCAGTTACGGGTCGAGGGCTACCGGGGAGCTGTTTTTT.

This clonotype has ten or more counts. The chain is built from TRBV28 and TRBJ2-3, with 7 bases matching TRBD1. Per the germline V gene, CDR1 is MDHEN and CDR2 is SYDVKM. CDR3 size: 14 residues. V shed 4 bases, J shed 1 base, and the junction held 2 bases outside the gene matches. The DNA of the CDR3 is TGTGCCAGCAGTTCGGACAGGCGCACAGATACGCAGTATTTT. It is translated as CASSSDRRTDTQYF.

This clonotype occurred many times. The chain employs TRBV18 and TRBJ1-1; D gene uncertain. The CDR3 is made up of 14 amino acids. Trimming shortened V by 3 bases and J by 11 bases, and 19 bases separated the two germline ends. From germline, CDR1 is KGHSH and CDR2 LQKENI. The CDR3 sequence: CASSPVDILAGAFF. The CDR3 nucleotides are TGTGCCAGCTCACCGGTCGACATTCTCGCTGGCGCTTTCTTT.

This clonotype was counted ten times or more. V and J are TRBV4-3 and TRBJ2-5; D is ambiguous. V lost 4 bases and J lost 1, with 7 bases in between. This CDR3 spans 13 amino acids. CDR1 is LGHNA and CDR2 is YSLEER in the germline V gene. CDR3 residues: CASSLWAQETQYF. The DNA of the CDR3 is TGCGCCAGCAGCCTTTGGGCCCAAGAGACCCAGTACTTC.

The chain is built from TRBV7-8 and TRBJ2-2; D perhaps matches TRBD2 (5 bases). The CDR3 runs 17 residues. V was clipped by 1 base and J by 2 bases, with 14 bases between them. CDR1 and CDR2 from the germline V gene are SGHVS and FQNEAQ. DNA for the CDR3: TGTGCCAGCAGCTTAGAATTCAGAGCGGCCAACACCGGGGAGCTGTTTTTT. It codes for CASSLEFRAANTGELFF.

This clonotype was found many times. The gene calls are TRBV20-1 and TRBJ2-3, with TRBD2 matching over 7 bases. Germline CDR1 reads DFQATT; CDR2 reads SNEGSKA (reference sequence). V lost 5 bases, J lost 3 bases, and 2 bases stayed unmatched. The CDR3 length is 12 residues. Here the CDR3 DNA reads TGCAGTGCTTACGGGGGGACAGATACGCAGTATTTT. Translating gives CSAYGGTDTQYF.

V gene TRBV5-8 combines with J gene TRBJ2-1; D is possibly TRBD1 (6 bases). Trimming removed 0 bases from V and 4 bases from J, with 11 bases in between. Germline CDR1 is SGHTS and CDR2 is YDEGEE. The CDR3 is 15 residues long. CDR3 region: CASSLEGHSYNEQFF. CDR3 bases: TGTGCCAGCAGCTTGGAGGGACACTCTTACAATGAGCAGTTCTTC.

This clonotype was recorded many times. The rearrangement uses TRBV7-2 and TRBJ2-2; 7 bases match TRBD2. CDR3 length: 15 amino acids. V was clipped by 1 base and J by 5 bases; unmatched bases: 4. CDR1 SGHTA and CDR2 FQGNSA come from the germline V gene. The CDR3 DNA reads TGTGCCAGCAGCTTAGTTTACGGGAGGACCGGGGAGCTGTTTTTT. Encoded protein: CASSLVYGRTGELFF. Full variable domain (outside the CDR3, taken from reference TRBV7-2 and TRBJ2-2): GAGVSQSPSNKVTEKGKDVELRCDPISGHTALYWYRQSLGQGLEFLIYFQGNSAPDKSGLPSDRFSAERTGGSVSTLTIQRTQQEDSAVYLCASSLVYGRTGELFFGEGSRLTVL.

This clonotype was picked up many times. This chain connects TRBV7-9 to TRBJ1-2, with D possibly TRBD1 on 5 matching bases. The length of the CDR3 is 15 residues. Germline V gene data show CDR1 as SEHNR and CDR2 as FQNEAQ (reference sequence). Trimming removed 4 bases at V and 3 bases at J, with 15 bases between. The CDR3: CASSSRDGTYYGYTF. CDR3 nucleotide sequence: TGTGCCAGCAGCTCCCGGGACGGAACGTACTATGGCTACACCTTC.

This clonotype was seen repeatedly, ten times or more. This chain joins TRBV6-1 and TRBJ1-1; D perhaps matches TRBD1 (6 bases). Germline CDR1 MNHNS, CDR2 SASEGT. V was pared by 4 bases and J by 4 bases, with 10 bases between. This CDR3 contains 13 residues. The CDR3 DNA sequence: TGTGCCAGCAGTGCAAGGGGGGCCACTGAAGCTTTCTTT. Protein: CASSARGATEAFF.

This chain connects TRBV7-9 to TRBJ1-1, with D possibly TRBD1 on 5 matching bases. CDR3 length: 13 residues. With 6 bases removed from V and 3 bases from J, the gap between germline ends came to 11 bases. The germline gives CDR1 SEHNR, CDR2 FQNEAQ (reference sequence). The CDR3 DNA follows: TGTGCCAGCAGAGACAGCAGTTACACTGAAGCTTTCTTT. This translates into CASRDSSYTEAFF.

This clonotype was recorded at least ten times. The chain joins TRBV20-1 to TRBJ1-1; TRBD1 matches at 9 bases. CDR1 is DFQATT, CDR2 SNEGSKA, per germline (reference sequence). This CDR3 spans 12 amino acids. The CDR3 here is CTIQGANTEAFF. The CDR3 DNA sequence: TGCACTATACAGGGGGCGAACACTGAAGCTTTCTTT.